Below, 24 T cell receptor beta chains from the same sample are listed, as sequenced in a study of blood T cell repertoires in COVID-19. Measured with immunoSEQ multiplex PCR; TCRdb has only the in-frame clones, and not every one. In the table there are 200,000 to 300,000 clones, about 91% of which are singletons. The sequenced sample was PBMCs or T cells enriched from blood (not recorded which). The receptors here all came from a woman between 40 and 55 years old with acute COVID-19.

The genes are TRBV10-2 and TRBJ2-1; D perhaps matches TRBD1 (6 bases). The V end lost 1 base, the J end lost 12 bases, and 13 bases lay between the germline ends. In germline, CDR1 is WSHSY, CDR2 SAAADI. The CDR3 is made up of 13 amino acids. DNA of the CDR3: TGCGCCAGCAGTGAGTTAAGGGGGATAGGGCAGTTCTTC. Translating gives CASSELRGIGQFF.

The rearrangement joins TRBV3-1 (or the pseudogene TRBV3-2) to TRBJ1-5; the D gene is possibly TRBD1 (6 bases). Germline lookup yields CDR1 LGHDT and CDR2 YNNKEL (reference sequence). The germline V and J ends were trimmed by 2 bases and 6 bases, with 8 bases remaining between them. The CDR3 has 13 residues. The DNA of the CDR3 is TGTGCCAGCAGCCAAAGGGGGGGTCAGCCCCAGCATTTT. Translating it yields CASSQRGGQPQHF.

The rearrangement links TRBV18 to TRBJ2-3; TRBD2 matches at 7 bases. J lost 1 base, V lost 5 bases, and 9 bases had no gene match. This CDR3 region has 16 residues. Germline values: CDR1 KGHSH, CDR2 LQKENI. CDR3 protein: CASSNRDRGGTDTQYF. CDR3 DNA: TGTGCCAGCTCAAACCGGGACCGGGGGGGCACAGATACGCAGTATTTT.

The chain links TRBV4-3 to TRBJ1-5; D call uncertain. Trimming shortened V by 3 bases and J by 3 bases, and 12 bases separated the two germline ends. From germline, CDR1 is LGHNA and CDR2 YSLEER. The CDR3 loop spans 15 amino acids. The CDR3 loop reads CASSQSSGANQPQHF. The CDR3 nucleotides read TGCGCCAGCAGCCAGAGTTCAGGCGCCAATCAGCCCCAGCATTTT.

This clone was seen once. The genes are TRBV6-5 and TRBJ1-1; D gene uncertain. The CDR3 runs 14 residues. V was cut by 8 bases and J by 0 bases, with 13 bases left in between. In germline, CDR1 is MNHEY, CDR2 SVGAGI. The CDR3 sequence: CASYLNRVNTEAFF. DNA for the CDR3: TGTGCCAGCTACCTGAATCGGGTGAACACTGAAGCTTTCTTT.

The chain employs TRBV5-6 and TRBJ2-7; 7 bases align to TRBD1. CDR1 is SGHDT and CDR2 is YYEEEE in the germline V gene. The J segment lost 3 bases and the V segment lost 5 bases, leaving 8 bases of the junction unmatched. CDR3 length: 14 amino acids. The CDR3, as DNA: TGTGCCAGCAGATTTCGAGGGGGCGGCTACGAGCAGTACTTC. It is translated as CASRFRGGGYEQYF.

The J gene is TRBJ2-3, the V gene TRBV29-1, with D possibly being TRBD1 (6 bases). CDR3 length: 15 amino acids. CDR1 is SQVTM, CDR2 ANQGSEA, per germline. Trimming pared 7 bases from V and 5 bases from J, leaving 22 bases between. The DNA for the CDR3 is TGCAGCGCCTCGGTTGGTTCACAGGGCCTAGATACGCAGTATTTT. This sequence encodes CSASVGSQGLDTQYF.

The chain carries TRBV11-2 and TRBJ1-3, with 7 bases fitting TRBD1. V dropped 0 bases and J dropped 1; count of bases not matched to a gene: 6. Germline CDR1 reads SGHAT; CDR2 reads FQNNGV. This CDR3 region has 17 residues. CDR3 nucleotide sequence: TGTGCCAGCAGCTTAGATAGTGGGACAGCATCTGGAAACACCATATATTTT. Translating gives CASSLDSGTASGNTIYF.

The rearrangement links TRBV11-3 to TRBJ2-7; 9 bases are shared with TRBD1. The germline gives CDR1 SGHNT, CDR2 YENEEA. This CDR3 comprises 14 residues. Germline trimming cut 1 base from V and 7 bases from J; bases unmatched to any gene: 5. CDR3 DNA: TGTGCCAGCAGCTTAGGGGAGACAGGGGGGGAGCAGTACGTC. Residues: CASSLGETGGEQYV.

This chain links TRBV5-5 with TRBJ1-3; TRBD1 is a possible D gene (6 bases). CDR3 length: 16 amino acids. V gave up 0 bases and J gave up 0 bases, with 10 bases separating them. Germline V gives CDR1 SGHKS, CDR2 YYEKEE (reference sequence). The CDR3 spells CASSLEGRGSGNTIYF. In DNA, the CDR3 is TGTGCCAGCAGCTTGGAGGGCAGGGGCTCTGGAAACACCATATATTTT.

J is TRBJ1-5 and V is TRBV19, with D unresolved. V lost 10 bases, J lost 4 bases, and 11 bases lay in between. The CDR3 has 12 amino acids. Germline V lookup: CDR1 LNHDA, CDR2 SQIVND (reference sequence). CDR3 sequence (DNA): TGTGCCACCCGACAAACAAATCAGCCCCAGCATTTT. Its protein product is CATRQTNQPQHF. The whole variable domain, filled in from reference TRBV19 and TRBJ1-5, reads DGGITQSPKYLFRKEGQNVTLSCEQNLNHDAMYWYRQDPGQGLRLIYYSQIVNDFQKGDIAEGYSVSREKKESFPLTVTSAQKNPTAFYLCATRQTNQPQHFGDGTRLSIL.

This clone was counted a single time. The chain carries TRBV28 and TRBJ2-1; 8 positions agree with TRBD1. With V trimmed by 7 bases and J by 1 base, 6 bases remained unmatched. Germline CDR1 MDHEN, CDR2 SYDVKM. The CDR3 has 15 amino acids. Written as DNA, the CDR3 is TGTGCCAGCACCCAGGGGGCCCTTTCCTACAATGAGCAGTTCTTC. Protein sequence: CASTQGALSYNEQFF.

Concerning this clone: Other DNA sequences of this sample code for an identical CDR3. The rearrangement joins TRBV5-1 to TRBJ1-3; D is ambiguous. The CDR3 sequence is 14 residues long. CDR1 and CDR2 from the germline V gene are SGHRS and YFSETQ. V dropped 1 base and J dropped 0 bases, with 5 bases sitting between them. CDR3 sequence reads: CASSLRGSGNTIYF. The CDR3 DNA sequence: TGCGCCAGCAGCTTGCGGGGCTCTGGAAACACCATATATTTT. Full variable domain (remainder filled in from reference TRBV5-1 and TRBJ1-3): KAGVTQTPRYLIKTRGQQVTLSCSPISGHRSVSWYQQTPGQGLQFLFEYFSETQRNKGNFPGRFSGRQFSNSRSEMNVSTLELGDSALYLCASSLRGSGNTIYFGEGSWLTVV.

This clone has only one observation. The J gene is TRBJ2-7, the V gene TRBV7-8; 8 nucleotides line up with TRBD2. The ends lost 0 bases at V and 3 bases at J; junction bases unmatched: 13. There are 18 residues in the CDR3. The germline V gene encodes CDR1 SGHVS and CDR2 FQNEAQ. This CDR3 reads CASSLAPVAGLRDYEQYV. The DNA of the CDR3 is TGTGCCAGCAGCTTAGCTCCAGTAGCGGGACTAAGGGACTACGAGCAGTACGTC.

This chain uses TRBV29-1 with TRBJ1-2, with 7 bases lining up with TRBD1. Germline V gene data show CDR1 as SQVTM and CDR2 as ANQGSEA. Trimming at V came to 4 bases and at J to 3 bases, leaving 14 bases not matched to a gene. This CDR3 has 16 amino acids. The CDR3: CSVAPKGGLWDYGYTF. In DNA, the CDR3 is TGCAGCGTTGCCCCCAAAGGGGGCTTATGGGACTATGGCTACACCTTC.

This chain joins TRBV2 and TRBJ1-2, with D possibly matching TRBD1 (6 bases). Germline values: CDR1 SNHLY, CDR2 FYNNEI. The CDR3 consists of 13 residues. V lost 5 bases to trimming and J lost 6 bases, with 13 bases between them. The CDR3 DNA sequence: TGTGCCAGCAGTTACAGGGACACGGATGGCTACACCTTC. As protein: CASSYRDTDGYTF.

V is TRBV10-1 and J is TRBJ2-5, with 12 bases matching TRBD2. V lost 5 bases to trimming and J lost 4 bases; unmatched junction nucleotides: 2. CDR3 length equals 14 residues. From germline, CDR1 is WNHNN and CDR2 SYGVQD (reference sequence). The CDR3 DNA is TGCGCCAGCAGTCTAGCGGGAGGGCCAGAGACCCAGTACTTC. It is translated as CASSLAGGPETQYF.

This clone was picked up a small number of times. The chain has TRBV6-4 and TRBJ2-3; no definite D call. CDR1 and CDR2 from the germline V gene are MRHNA and SNTAGT. The CDR3 covers 13 residues. Trimming stripped 5 bases from V and 5 bases from J, with 11 bases between. CDR3 bases: TGTGCCAGCAGTTCACGGTTTGGAGATACGCAGTATTTT. Protein sequence: CASSSRFGDTQYF.

The genes are TRBV9 and TRBJ2-4; TRBD1 is a possible D gene (8 bases). CDR3 size: 19 residues. V lost 3 bases, J lost 0 bases, and 22 bases lay in between. CDR1 is SGDLS and CDR2 is YYNGEE in the germline V gene. The CDR3 coding sequence is TGTGCCAGCAGCGCAGGGGAAGGACAGGGACTACTAGCCAAAAACATTCAGTACTTC. It specifies CASSAGEGQGLLAKNIQYF.

As for this clone: The same CDR3 is also encoded by other DNA sequences in this sample. The chain is built from TRBV5-4 and TRBJ1-2; D gene uncertain. The CDR3 loop spans 15 amino acids. Looked up from germline, CDR1 is SGHNT and CDR2 is YYREEE (reference sequence). Trimming stripped 2 bases from V and 0 bases from J, with 11 bases between. This chain's CDR3 is CASSLRTGANYGYTF. The CDR3 nucleotides are TGTGCCAGCAGCTTAAGGACGGGAGCTAACTATGGCTACACCTTC.

This chain links TRBV3-1 (or the pseudogene TRBV3-2) with TRBJ2-7; 9 positions agree with TRBD1. The V and J ends lost 3 bases and 5 bases, in that order; junction bases with no gene match: 17. The length of the CDR3 is 18 residues. The germline CDR1 and CDR2 sequences are LGHDT and YNNKEL (reference sequence). The CDR3 DNA follows: TGTGCCAGCAGCCAGGCCACGCGGGGACAGGGATTCATCGACGAGCAGTACTTC. It specifies CASSQATRGQGFIDEQYF.

This clone was detected only once. The chain joins TRBV9 to TRBJ2-1, with TRBD2 matching over 8 bases. Germline lookup yields CDR1 SGDLS and CDR2 YYNGEE. V trimming: 0 bases; J trimming: 7 bases; junction bases outside the gene matches: 9. The CDR3 consists of 16 residues. The CDR3 DNA follows: TGTGCCAGCAGCGTAGGCCCGAGCGGGAGTACGAATGAGCAGTTCTTC. This translates into CASSVGPSGSTNEQFF.

This chain joins TRBV5-6 and TRBJ2-7; D may be TRBD1 (6 bases). Trimming took 1 base from V and 0 from J, leaving 11 bases between them. Germline CDR1 SGHDT, CDR2 YYEEEE. The CDR3 covers 15 residues. CDR3 nucleotides: TGTGCCAGCAGCTTGCCAGGCAGGGGCTCCTACGAGCAGTACTTC. Translated: CASSLPGRGSYEQYF.

The chain links TRBV2 to TRBJ2-5; D unresolved. V shed 7 bases and J shed 2 bases, with 8 bases lying between them. The germline V gene encodes CDR1 SNHLY and CDR2 FYNNEI. The CDR3 has 12 amino acids. The CDR3 loop is CASKPLQETQYF. CDR3 bases: TGTGCCAGCAAGCCCCTTCAAGAGACCCAGTACTTC.